This T cell receptor beta chain was captured by sequencing in a study of T-cell memory formation after mild COVID-19. Only a few counts were recorded for this clonotype. The germline V gene encodes CDR1 DFQATT and CDR2 SNEGSKA (reference sequence). V was trimmed by 1 base and J by 6 bases, leaving 13 bases between them. The CDR3 runs to 14 residues. From the 5' RACE reads, TCRdb called clonotypes with MiXCR, one entry per CDR3 protein. The sample lists approximately 260,000 distinct CDR3 sequences; about a sixth were seen once. The sample consisted of PBMCs or a T cell subset sorted from them (not recorded which). This clonotype originated in a man between 18 and 35 years old who had mild COVID-19 (a few samples of this study predate the infection). Cell type and time point are not known. V and J are TRBV20-1 and TRBJ2-1; D possibly corresponds to TRBD2 (5 bases). CDR3 DNA: TGCAGTGCTAGAGCAGGAGGACCCGGCAATGAGCAGTTCTTC. Its protein product is CSARAGGPGNEQFF.